What follows are 9 T cell receptor beta chains derived from one specimen sequenced in a study of T cells after yellow fever vaccination. One entry per CDR3 protein results from TCRdb running MiXCR on the 5' RACE reads. The profile shows over 300,000 distinct CDR3 sequences, around 3.9% of them singletons. The sample in question was PBMCs, obtained on the day of the yellow fever booster vaccination. The origin of the receptors is a young man who received the YFV17D yellow fever vaccine.

In DNA form, the CDR3 reads TGTGCCAGCAGCTTCAGTACTACTAGCACAGATACGCAGTATTTT. Its translation is CASSFSTTSTDTQYF. The chain couples TRBV7-3 to TRBJ2-3; D gene ambiguous. V lost 3 bases, J lost 0 bases, and 10 bases lay in between. Germline loops: CDR1 SGHTA, CDR2 FQGTGA. This CDR3 comprises 15 residues.

This clonotype was observed at least ten times. V gene TRBV7-9 combines with J gene TRBJ2-2; possibly TRBD2 for D (5 bases). The CDR3 runs to 13 residues. The germline CDR1 and CDR2 sequences are SEHNR and FQNEAQ (reference sequence). Between the trimmed V and J ends, which lost 5 bases and 5 bases, there was a span of 9 bases. The CDR3 is CASSQPGTGELFF. Written as DNA, the CDR3 is TGTGCCAGCAGCCAACCGGGGACCGGGGAGCTGTTTTTT.

At least ten counts were recorded for this clonotype. This rearrangement joins TRBV6-5 to TRBJ2-2; D is undetermined. The germline V gene has CDR1 MNHEY and CDR2 SVGAGI. The CDR3 length is 14 residues. V was trimmed by 4 bases and J by 2 bases, leaving 8 bases between them. This CDR3 is CASSWADNTGELFF. In DNA, the CDR3 is TGTGCCAGCAGTTGGGCAGATAACACCGGGGAGCTGTTTTTT.

This clonotype was found many times. This rearrangement joins TRBV12-3 or TRBV12-4 to TRBJ1-4, with unresolved D. V lost 3 bases and J 8 bases, leaving 7 bases between the germline ends. The CDR3 totals 12 residues. The CDR3 protein is CASSLGLEKLFF. In nucleotides, the CDR3 is TGTGCCAGCAGTTTGGGTCTGGAAAAACTGTTTTTT.

V usage is TRBV12-3 or TRBV12-4 and J usage is TRBJ2-3; possibly TRBD2 for D (5 bases). The CDR3 runs 15 residues. Trimming took off 5 bases at V and 0 bases at J, with 12 bases between the two ends. This CDR3 reads CASSTSRTSTDTQYF. The CDR3 DNA follows: TGTGCCAGCAGTACCAGCCGGACTAGCACAGATACGCAGTATTTT.

The chain joins TRBV20-1 to TRBJ1-1; the D gene is possibly TRBD1 (6 bases). Germline assignment: CDR1 DFQATT and CDR2 SNEGSKA (reference sequence). The CDR3 runs 13 residues. Trimming took 4 bases from V and 4 from J, leaving 13 bases between them. CDR3 bases: TGCAGTGCTAACGACAGGTCGAGCACTGAAGCTTTCTTT. Its translation is CSANDRSSTEAFF.

V usage is TRBV5-1 and J usage is TRBJ1-5; the D gene is possibly TRBD1 (5 bases). The V gene lost 5 bases and the J gene lost 0 bases, with 12 bases spanning the gap. Germline V gene data show CDR1 as SGHRS and CDR2 as YFSETQ. The CDR3 length is 15 residues. CDR3 in amino acids: CASRPDSYSNQPQHF. CDR3 bases: TGCGCCAGCAGGCCAGACAGTTATAGCAATCAGCCCCAGCATTTT.

This clonotype appeared a few times. CDR3 sequence: CASSIAATFRGNQPQHF. CDR3 DNA: TGTGCCAGTAGTATAGCGGCGACATTCCGAGGGAATCAGCCCCAGCATTTT. The gene calls are TRBV19 and TRBJ1-5, with unresolved D. Trimming stripped 1 base from V and 4 bases from J, with 17 bases between. Germline V lookup: CDR1 LNHDA, CDR2 SQIVND (reference sequence). The CDR3 runs to 17 residues.

This clonotype has a handful of counts. This rearrangement joins TRBV4-3 to TRBJ2-1, with 9 bases that match TRBD1. Germline CDR1 and CDR2: LGHNA and YSLEER. The CDR3 loop spans 14 amino acids. The V segment lost 4 bases and the J segment 10 bases; nucleotides outside the gene matches: 8. The DNA of the CDR3 is TGCGCCAGCAGCCTCCCGGGACAGGGACGGGAGCAGTTCTTC. It specifies CASSLPGQGREQFF.